This T cell receptor (beta chain) was sequenced for a study of cytomegalovirus exposure and HLA in healthy donors (dated 2017 in TCRdb). About the study as a whole: An earlier analysis of about 530 of the donors reported 276 Gb of sequence data and approximately 120 million unique TCR beta sequences obtained from about 179 million T cells. Around 330 gigabases of sequencing data and 91 million or so unique TCR sequences made up an early release that covered under 750 HLA-typed donors. Of the 350 to 450 genotyped donors, about 80% fell in the genetic ancestry cluster associated with self-reported Caucasian donors. The aim of the study was to test whether cataloging public T cell receptors could identify signatures of past pathogen exposure. The study used immunosequencing to profile the T cell repertoires of 666 subjects and linked those repertoires to cytomegalovirus serostatus. Along with the roughly 710-subject first cohort, a separate validation cohort of 120 different subjects was used. The study combined high-throughput TCR immunosequencing, statistical association of individual TCRs with disease status, and machine learning to predict cytomegalovirus infection status. A later analysis re-analyzed previously published TCR beta repertoires from hundreds of donors and added high-resolution HLA genotyping to study TCR occurrence patterns. Rather than using new phenotypic data, the later analysis identified candidate immune exposures from TCR beta sequences and from how often those sequences occurred across donors. An earlier analysis of about 620 of the donors applied high-throughput TCR beta sequencing to assess whether each TCR beta V gene segment acted as functional or pseudogenic. Donor age, sex, ethnicity and CMV serostatus were compiled alongside the repertoire data. A later genetic analysis used genome-wide SNP genotypes for about three fifths of the 666 donors, treating that subset as a discovery cohort. Every repertoire in the discovery cohort had been generated on one and the same sequencing platform. HLA typing covered class I and class II loci at four-digit resolution. The number of donors typed differed by locus, with roughly 620-630 for A, B, C, DRB1 and DQB1, around 520 for DQA1, 606 for DPA1, and some 470 for DPB1. Four to six DR-DQ haplotypes were handled as single units for association and clustering, since linkage in the cohort was strong. Among a few hundred genotyped donors of the cohort, an average of around 240,000 unique TCR beta nucleotide sequences were sequenced per donor, around 20% of them non-productive.

Points on this clone: Its antigen is still unknown. No base quality information exists; no much larger clone differs at one position.

General study outcomes and caveats: In both the original and validation cohorts, the classifier was reported to diagnose cytomegalovirus status with high specificity and sensitivity. Strong co-occurrence of HLA alleles, especially DR and DQ, made assigning TCR associations to individual alleles difficult. In a later analysis, 16,951 TCR beta sequences were associated with specific HLA alleles at a false discovery rate of 0.05. CMV serostatus was the only immune exposure information available for the cohort. Roughly uniform sequencing depth across donors was assumed in presence/absence analyses, although this assumption may not hold. An association between a missense DCLRE1C variant and V-gene and J-gene trimming of TCR beta chains was found in a later genetic analysis and replicated in an independent cohort. The sequencing pipeline was judged likely to have produced a cluster of highly shared sequence variants as a technical artifact. Because the 87-base-pair reads could not distinguish some IMGT-functional V segments, including TRBV6-2 and TRBV6-3, those segments were excluded. Approximately 18 rarely observed V segments, including chromosome 9 orphons, were excluded from the earlier analysis of 550 to 700 of the donors because counts were too low. A later genetic analysis reported fewer N-insertions in productive TCRs among donors in an Asian-associated ancestry cluster than the approximately 670-donor mean. The study listed 150 to 200 TCR beta chains as associated with cytomegalovirus. In an earlier analysis of 587 of the donors, most TCR beta V segments appeared in productive rearrangements about 90% or about 30% of the time, broadly matching IMGT annotations. Most TCR sequences were seen in very few donors, while some public TCRs were found in many individuals. The cohort was sequenced for TCR beta chains only, and without alpha or paired-chain data the features that could be detected were limited. Linkage disequilibrium might explain the correlated functional status among segregating V segments, but an unknown experimental factor could not be ruled out. A further reported finding was that TCR beta sequences accurately predicted the HLA-A and HLA-B alleles for most subjects in the first cohort. In a later analysis, the rate of TCR association differed among HLA loci, with DRB1 alleles having the most associated TCRs and HLA-C alleles having the fewest. In vitro tests confirmed that a few of the cytomegalovirus-associated TCR beta chains recognize cytomegalovirus antigens. In a later analysis, several top co-occurrence clusters were reported to appear linked to parvovirus B19, influenza, CMV and Epstein-Barr virus. In a later analysis, HLA-associated TCR beta chains were found to be more clonally expanded and to have lower generation probabilities than equally common non-associated chains. HLA typing was unavailable for some donors at each locus, so association tests used only the typed subset. According to the authors, the approach could potentially be generalized to other disease states and immunological phenotypes. Most CMV-associated TCR beta chains appeared to be HLA-restricted in a later analysis, and the HLA associations seemed to be driven largely by CMV exposure.

Its CDR3 holds 15 amino acids, cysteine through phenylalanine. Only the CDR3 DNA is retained, 45 bases long and in frame from the first base. Trimming removed 6 bases from V and 0 bases from J, leaving 12 bases between the germline ends. CDR1 and CDR2 (MNHEY, SVGAGI) derive from the germline V gene. The cohort consisted of some 670 healthy bone marrow donors. All cohort members were sampled while nominally healthy, although unrecorded immune exposures were likely present. The donor was CMV seronegative and belonged to the group of around 400 seronegative cohort members. A peripheral blood sample was provided by each donor, and peripheral blood mononuclear cells were used for TCR beta sequencing. Genomic DNA was extracted from the blood cell samples with the Qiagen DNeasy Blood Extraction Kit. The library was prepared using the immunoSEQ multiplex PCR assay. For the multiplex PCR, a mixture combining 60 forward primers for TCR Vbeta segments and 13 reverse primers for TCR Jbeta segments was used. A multiplex PCR assay on genomic DNA amplified the CDR3 region of rearranged TCR beta genes. Amplified TCR beta libraries were sequenced as 87-base-pair reads on the Illumina HiSeq System. The source study handled its data this way. In a later analysis, 77 million or so unique TCR beta chains were counted across the roughly 670 repertoires, and roughly 10 million of these chains were shared by at least two donors. A nearest-neighbor algorithm error-corrected the raw reads and collapsed the reads into unique sequences, merging closely related sequences to remove PCR and sequencing errors. CDR3 sequences were aligned to IMGT reference sequences to assign V, D and J gene segments. For a sequence to be retained, a match of at least six nucleotides was required to both a V gene segment and a J gene segment. A rearrangement was called productive if the CDR3 had no stop codons and remained in frame with V and J, and every other rearrangement was called non-productive. CDR3 was defined according to IMGT convention as the region running from the second conserved V-encoded cysteine to the conserved J-encoded phenylalanine. The earlier analysis of some 600 of the donors excluded sequences that lacked an unambiguous match to a single V gene segment. An earlier analysis of a few hundred of the donors classified V segments as functional when productive rearrangements were above 56.7% and as segregating when the standard deviation between donors was above 5%. A statistical classification framework was developed to diagnose cytomegalovirus status using the catalog of TCR beta chain sequences. V and J gene assignment, in a later analysis, came from comparing TCR nucleotide sequences with IMGT/GENE-DB human TR gene sequences. A later analysis assigned CDR3 sequences and most-parsimonious VDJ recombination scenarios with the TCRdist pipeline. In a later analysis, each TCR beta chain was defined by its CDR3 amino acid sequence together with its V-gene family, and reads without a unique V-gene family were excluded. As a way to deal with suspected cross-contamination and a sequencing artifact, a later analysis dropped nearly 600 nucleotide sequences that were highly shared and had low generation probability. In a later analysis, a clonal expansion index for each public chain was calculated from normalized within-repertoire ranks of inferred template counts. Generation probabilities in a later analysis came from a VDJ recombination model fitted to out-of-frame rearrangements, and those results were checked against IGoR. Hypergeometric tests were used in a later analysis to score TCR-TCR, TCR-HLA and TCR-CMV co-occurrence, with a repertoire-size bias correction applied to the TCR pairs. In a later analysis, false discovery rates were estimated by permuting HLA or CMV assignments 20 times. In a later analysis, co-occurring TCRs were grouped with DBSCAN, and TCRdist sequence similarity was added when clustering was performed within HLA-allele-positive subsets. Co-occurrence clustering excluded repertoires with fewer than 30,000 or more than 120,000 public chains, plus five with anomalous nucleotide sharing. TCRdb re-hosts the immuneACCESS table, in-frame sequences only. Its copies lack some clones; in the studies checked, an unresolved V gene accounts for under half of them, and the cause for the rest is not known. D and trimming were read from the DNA, whereas the V and J calls and clone size are those reported in that table. This sample is represented by about 190,000 clones; around three quarters of them were singletons. The biggest ten clones account for about 1.6% of the sample.

The sequence joins TRBV6-5 to TRBJ2-1; matching of 5 bases hints at TRBD2 as the D gene. The TCR sequence derives from a woman between 18 and 29 years old in good health and CMV-seronegative. The sequenced sample was PBMCs. DNA sequence: TGTGCCAGCAGATCCGGGGTGCTCTCCTACAATGAGCAGTTCTTC. This yields the protein CASRSGVLSYNEQFF.